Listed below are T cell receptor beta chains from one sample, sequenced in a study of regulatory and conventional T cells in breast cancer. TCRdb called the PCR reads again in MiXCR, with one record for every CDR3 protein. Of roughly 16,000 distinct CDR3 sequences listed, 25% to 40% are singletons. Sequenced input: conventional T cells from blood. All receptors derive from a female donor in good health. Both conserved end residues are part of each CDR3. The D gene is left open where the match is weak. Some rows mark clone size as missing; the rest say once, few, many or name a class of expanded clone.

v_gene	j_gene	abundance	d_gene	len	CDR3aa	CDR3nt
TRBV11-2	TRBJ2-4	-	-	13	CASSLDFWIFQYF	TGTGCCAGCAGCTTAGATTTCTGGATCTTTCAGTACTTC
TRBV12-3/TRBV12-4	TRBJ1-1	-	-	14	CASSFGMGDTEAFF	TGTGCCAGCAGTTTCGGGATGGGAGACACTGAAGCTTTCTTT
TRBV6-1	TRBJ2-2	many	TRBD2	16	CASNIGLAGAVGELFF	TGTGCCAGCAACATCGGACTAGCGGGAGCGGTCGGGGAGCTGTTTTTT
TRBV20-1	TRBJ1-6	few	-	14	CSARSGGDNSPLHF	TGCAGTGCTAGGTCGGGGGGGGATAATTCACCCCTCCACTTT
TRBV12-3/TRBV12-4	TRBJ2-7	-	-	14	CASSLARRAGEQYF	TGTGCCAGCAGTTTAGCGCGAAGGGCAGGGGAGCAGTACTTC
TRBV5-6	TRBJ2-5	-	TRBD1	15	CASRYERTGGRTQYF	TGTGCCAGCAGATACGAGCGGACAGGGGGAAGGACCCAGTACTTC
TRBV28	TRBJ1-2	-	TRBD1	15	CASSSSPGQVDGYTF	TGTGCCAGCAGCAGTAGCCCGGGACAGGTAGATGGCTACACCTTC
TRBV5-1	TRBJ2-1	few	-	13	CASSFSADNEQFF	TGCGCCAGCAGCTTCAGTGCGGATAATGAGCAGTTCTTC
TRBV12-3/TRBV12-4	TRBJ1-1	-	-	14	CASSPGLRRWRAFF	TGTGCCAGCAGCCCAGGGTTAAGAAGGTGGCGAGCTTTCTTT
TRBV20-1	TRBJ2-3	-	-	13	CSAWRGSTDTQYF	TGCAGTGCTTGGAGGGGCTCCACAGATACGCAGTATTTT
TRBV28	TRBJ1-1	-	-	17	CASSPSAGGGMNTEAFF	TGTGCCAGCAGTCCCTCTGCCGGGGGCGGGATGAACACTGAAGCTTTCTTT
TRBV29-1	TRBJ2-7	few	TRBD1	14	CSVARDRDSYEQYF	TGCAGCGTAGCTCGGGACAGGGACTCCTACGAGCAGTACTTC
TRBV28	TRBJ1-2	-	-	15	CASSSFSASPYGYTF	TGTGCCAGCAGTTCCTTCTCGGCATCACCCTATGGCTACACCTTC
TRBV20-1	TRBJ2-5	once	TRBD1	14	CSARDRGRQEAQYF	TGCAGTGCAAGGGACAGGGGCCGCCAAGAGGCCCAGTACTTC